This T cell receptor (beta chain) was observed in a study of T cells after somatic rescue of genetic block. Data came from immunoSEQ multiplex PCR; TCRdb stores just in-frame clones and leaves some out. The data contain some 67,000 clones, 92% of them singletons. The length of the CDR3 is 13 residues. Trimming shortened V by 6 bases and J by 0 bases, and 8 bases separated the two germline ends. The germline V gene has CDR1 MNHNS and CDR2 SASEGT. This chain joins TRBV6-1 and TRBJ1-2, with D uncertain. This clonotype was obtained from a man in his forties or fifties. The material sequenced was peripheral blood mononuclear cells (PBMCs). This CDR3 reads CASRPPANYGYTF. DNA for the CDR3: TGTGCCAGCAGACCCCCGGCTAACTATGGCTACACCTTC.